What follows describes a single TCR beta chain. Per the authors' pipeline: Amplified reference gene primers provided the basis for estimating nucleated cell counts. The method was immunoSEQ multiplex PCR; TCRdb's version includes in-frame clones alone and lacks a portion of them. V and J calls and clone size are as listed in that table; D and trimming were resolved from the DNA. The repertoire has over 65,000 clones, 75% to 90% of them found once; the top ten carry 25% to 35%. CDR3 size: 15 residues. Germline V CDR1 and CDR2: SGHTA, FQGNSA. Between the trimmed V and J ends, which lost 1 base and 0 bases, there was a span of 9 bases. The data derive from a study of blood T cell repertoires in COVID-19. Study in general: Collection of acute and convalescent COVID-19 samples took place in the United States, Italy and Spain. The cDNA or gDNA used as material had been derived from T cells, B-cell-depleted T cells, or PBMCs.

This sequence was found in a man between 45 and 60 years old with active or convalescent COVID-19. Sequenced: peripheral blood. V and J are TRBV7-2 and TRBJ1-1; the D is unclear. In DNA, the CDR3 is TGTGCCAGCAGCTTAGGGAGTACTATGAACACTGAAGCTTTCTTT. Translation: CASSLGSTMNTEAFF.